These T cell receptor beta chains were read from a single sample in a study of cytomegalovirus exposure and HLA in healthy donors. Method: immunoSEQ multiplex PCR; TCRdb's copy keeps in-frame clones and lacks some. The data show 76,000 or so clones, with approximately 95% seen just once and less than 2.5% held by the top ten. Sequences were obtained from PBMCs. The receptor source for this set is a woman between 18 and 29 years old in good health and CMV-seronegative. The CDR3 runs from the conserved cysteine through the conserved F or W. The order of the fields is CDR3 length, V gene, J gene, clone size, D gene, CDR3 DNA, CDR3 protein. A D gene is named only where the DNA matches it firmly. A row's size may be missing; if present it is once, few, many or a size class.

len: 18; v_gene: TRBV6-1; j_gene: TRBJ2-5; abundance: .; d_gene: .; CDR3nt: TGTGCCAGCAGTGTTGGGGCGGGAGAGGGGGAGTGGTCAGAGACCCAGTACTTC; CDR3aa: CASSVGAGEGEWSETQYF
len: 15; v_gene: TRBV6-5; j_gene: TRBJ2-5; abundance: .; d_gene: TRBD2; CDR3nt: TGTGCCAGCAGTTGGACTAGCGGGGGGGCAGAGACCCAGTACTTC; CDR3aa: CASSWTSGGAETQYF
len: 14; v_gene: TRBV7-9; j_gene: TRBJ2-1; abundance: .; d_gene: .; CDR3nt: TGTGCCAGCAGCTTAGGACACCTCGGTGGTGAGCAGTTCTTC; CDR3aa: CASSLGHLGGEQFF
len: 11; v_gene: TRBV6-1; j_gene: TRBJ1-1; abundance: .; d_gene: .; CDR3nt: TGTGCCAGCAGTGAACGGGGGGAAGCTTTCTTT; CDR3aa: CASSERGEAFF
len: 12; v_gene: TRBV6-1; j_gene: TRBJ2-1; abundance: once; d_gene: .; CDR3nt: TGTGCCAGCCGTTCCCTCTACAATGAGCAGTTCTTC; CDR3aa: CASRSLYNEQFF
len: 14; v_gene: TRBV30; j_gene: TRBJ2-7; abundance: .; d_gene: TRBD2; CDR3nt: TGTGCCTGGAGTGTCTTAGCGGGAGTCGGCGAGCAGTACTTC; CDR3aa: CAWSVLAGVGEQYF
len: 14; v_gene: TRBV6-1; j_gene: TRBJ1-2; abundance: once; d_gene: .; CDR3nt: TGTGCCAGCAGTGAAATGGAGGGTAACTATGGCTACACCTTC; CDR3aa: CASSEMEGNYGYTF
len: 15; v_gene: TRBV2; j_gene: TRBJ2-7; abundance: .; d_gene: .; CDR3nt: TGTGCCAGCAGGGACTACGGACAGGTTAAGAACGAGCAGTACTTC; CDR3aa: CASRDYGQVKNEQYF
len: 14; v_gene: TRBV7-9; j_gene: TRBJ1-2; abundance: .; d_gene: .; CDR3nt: TGTGCCAGCAGCCTAGGGGACATCTACTATGGCTACACCTTC; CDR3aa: CASSLGDIYYGYTF
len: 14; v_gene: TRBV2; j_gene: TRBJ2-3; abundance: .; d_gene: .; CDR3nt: TGTGCCAGCAGTGAACTCCCGAGCACAGATACGCAGTATTTT; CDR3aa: CASSELPSTDTQYF
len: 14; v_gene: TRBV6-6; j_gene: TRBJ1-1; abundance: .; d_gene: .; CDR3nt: TGTGCCAGCACTAGGGGGACCATGAACACTGAAGCTTTCTTT; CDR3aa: CASTRGTMNTEAFF
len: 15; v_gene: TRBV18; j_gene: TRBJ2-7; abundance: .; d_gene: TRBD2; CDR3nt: TGTGCCAGCTCACCGGGACTAGCGGGAGCTGACGAGCAGTACTTC; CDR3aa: CASSPGLAGADEQYF
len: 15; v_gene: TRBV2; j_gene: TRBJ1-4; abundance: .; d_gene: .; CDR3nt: TGTGCCAGCCGTGGGAGACAGGCTAATAATGAAAAACTGTTTTTT; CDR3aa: CASRGRQANNEKLFF
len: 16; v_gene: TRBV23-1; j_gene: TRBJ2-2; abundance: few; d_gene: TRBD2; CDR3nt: TGCGCCAGCAGCCTCCTAGCGGGAGATACCACCGGGGAGCTGTTTTTT; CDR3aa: CASSLLAGDTTGELFF
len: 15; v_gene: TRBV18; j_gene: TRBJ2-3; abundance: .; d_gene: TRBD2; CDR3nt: TGTGCCAGCTCACCTCTCGGGACTAGCATTGATACGCAGTATTTT; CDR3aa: CASSPLGTSIDTQYF
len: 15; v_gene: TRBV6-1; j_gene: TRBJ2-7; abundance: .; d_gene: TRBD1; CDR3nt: TGTGCCAGCAGTGCCGGACAGGGGAGCTCCTACGAGCAGTACTTC; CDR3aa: CASSAGQGSSYEQYF
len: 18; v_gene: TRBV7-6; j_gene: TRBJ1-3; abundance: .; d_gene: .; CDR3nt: TGTGCCAGCAGCTTAAATCAGGGGCCTACTCGATCTGGAAACACCATATATTTT; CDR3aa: CASSLNQGPTRSGNTIYF
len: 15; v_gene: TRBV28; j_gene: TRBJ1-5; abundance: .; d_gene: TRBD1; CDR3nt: TGTGCCAGCAGTTTCGACAGGGGGGGCAATCAGCCCCAGCATTTT; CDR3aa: CASSFDRGGNQPQHF
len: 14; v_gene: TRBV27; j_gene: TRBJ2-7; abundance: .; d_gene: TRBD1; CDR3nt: TGTGCCAGCAGTGCCCGGACAGGGATCTACGAGCAGTACTTC; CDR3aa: CASSARTGIYEQYF
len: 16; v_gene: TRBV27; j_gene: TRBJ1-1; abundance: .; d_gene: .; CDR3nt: TGTGCCAGCAGTTTTCAAACGGAGGTTCCGAACACTGAAGCTTTCTTT; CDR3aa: CASSFQTEVPNTEAFF
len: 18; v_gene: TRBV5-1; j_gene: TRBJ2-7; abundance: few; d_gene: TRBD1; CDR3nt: TGCGCCAGCAGCTTGTGGGCGTCAGGACAGGGACGCTCCTACGAGCAGTACTTC; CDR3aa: CASSLWASGQGRSYEQYF
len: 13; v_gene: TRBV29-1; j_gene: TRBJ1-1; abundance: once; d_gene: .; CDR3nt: TGCAGCGCCGAGGGGGAAGAGGACACTGAAGCTTTCTTT; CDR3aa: CSAEGEEDTEAFF
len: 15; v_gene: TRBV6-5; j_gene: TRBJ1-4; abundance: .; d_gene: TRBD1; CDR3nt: TGTGCCAGCAGTCCCAAGGGACAGGGGCGAGAAAAACTGTTTTTT; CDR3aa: CASSPKGQGREKLFF
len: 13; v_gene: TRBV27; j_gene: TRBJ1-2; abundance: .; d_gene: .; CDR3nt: TGTGCCAGCAGTCCAACCGGGAACTATGGCTACACCTTC; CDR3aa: CASSPTGNYGYTF
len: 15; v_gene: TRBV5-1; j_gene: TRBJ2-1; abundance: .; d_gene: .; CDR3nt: TGCGCCAGCAGCTTGGGCGGGGTGACCTACAATGAGCAGTTCTTC; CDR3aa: CASSLGGVTYNEQFF
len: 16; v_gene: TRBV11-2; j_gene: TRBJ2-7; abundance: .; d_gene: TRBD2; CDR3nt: TGTGCCAGCACCACCCATGAAGCGGGGGGGGGTGCCGAGCAGTACTTC; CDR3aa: CASTTHEAGGGAEQYF
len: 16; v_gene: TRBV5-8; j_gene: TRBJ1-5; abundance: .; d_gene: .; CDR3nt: TGTGCCAGCAGCTATTTGACAGGCCTCGGCAATCAGCCCCAGCATTTT; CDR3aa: CASSYLTGLGNQPQHF
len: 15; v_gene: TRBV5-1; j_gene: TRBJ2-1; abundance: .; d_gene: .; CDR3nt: TGCGCCAGCACGGCCAAACTAGCCCCTTCCAATGAGCAGTTCTTC; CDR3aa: CASTAKLAPSNEQFF
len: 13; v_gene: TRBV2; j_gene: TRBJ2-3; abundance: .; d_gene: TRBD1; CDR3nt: TGTGCCAGCCGGGACAGGGCGGCAGATACGCAGTATTTT; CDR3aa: CASRDRAADTQYF
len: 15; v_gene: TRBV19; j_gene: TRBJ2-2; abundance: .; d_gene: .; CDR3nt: TGTGCCAGTAAGGGTTTGGGACAGAACACCGGGGAGCTGTTTTTT; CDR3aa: CASKGLGQNTGELFF
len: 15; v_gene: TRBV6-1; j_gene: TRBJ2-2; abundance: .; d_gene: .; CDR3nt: TGTGCCAGCAGTGAAGCGGAGGCGGTCACCGGGGAGCTGTTTTTT; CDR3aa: CASSEAEAVTGELFF
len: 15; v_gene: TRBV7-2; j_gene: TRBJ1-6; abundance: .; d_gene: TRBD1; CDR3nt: TGTGCCAGCAGCCCCCTGACAGGGGTGAATTCACCCCTCCACTTT; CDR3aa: CASSPLTGVNSPLHF
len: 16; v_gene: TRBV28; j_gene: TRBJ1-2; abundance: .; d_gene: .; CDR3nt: TGTGCCAGCAGTCCCCCGGACCGACAGGTACTCTATGGCTACACCTTC; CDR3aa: CASSPPDRQVLYGYTF
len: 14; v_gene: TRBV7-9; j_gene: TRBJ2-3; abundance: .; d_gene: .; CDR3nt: TGTGCCAGCAGCTTAGACGACTTGAGGGATACGCAGTATTTT; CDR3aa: CASSLDDLRDTQYF
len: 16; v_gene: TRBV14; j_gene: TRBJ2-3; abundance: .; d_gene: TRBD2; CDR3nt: TGTGCCAGCAGCCCCGGACTAGCGGGTCCCACAGATACGCAGTATTTT; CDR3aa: CASSPGLAGPTDTQYF
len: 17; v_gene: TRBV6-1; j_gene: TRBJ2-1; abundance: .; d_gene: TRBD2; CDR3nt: TGTGCCAGCAGTGGACGACTAGCGGGGGTTCGCTACAATGAGCAGTTCTTC; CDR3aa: CASSGRLAGVRYNEQFF
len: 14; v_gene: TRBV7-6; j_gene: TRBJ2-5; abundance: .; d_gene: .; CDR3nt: TGTGCCAGCAGCTTAGTACAGGGACGAGAGACCCAGTACTTC; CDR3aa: CASSLVQGRETQYF
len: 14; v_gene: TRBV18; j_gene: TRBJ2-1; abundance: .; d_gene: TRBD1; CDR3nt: TGTGCCAGCTCACCACCGGTCGGTGGGACAGGGCAGTTCTTC; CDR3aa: CASSPPVGGTGQFF
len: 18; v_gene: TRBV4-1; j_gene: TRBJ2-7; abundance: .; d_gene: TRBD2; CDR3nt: TGCGCCAGCAGCCAAGCTGGACCAACTAGCGGGGTCTCCTACGAGCAGTACTTC; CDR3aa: CASSQAGPTSGVSYEQYF
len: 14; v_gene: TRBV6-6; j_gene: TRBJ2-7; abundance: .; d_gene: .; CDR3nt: TGTGCCAGCAGTTCCTCCCAGGGCCTTTACGAGCAGTACTTC; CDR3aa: CASSSSQGLYEQYF
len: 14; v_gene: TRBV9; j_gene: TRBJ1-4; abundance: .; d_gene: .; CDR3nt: TGTGCCAGCAGCGTAGGGCAGGGTAATGAAAAACTGTTTTTT; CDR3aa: CASSVGQGNEKLFF
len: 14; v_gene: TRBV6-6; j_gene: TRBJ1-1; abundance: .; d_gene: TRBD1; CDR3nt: TGTGCCAGCAGAAAAACAGGGGAGGACACTGAAGCTTTCTTT; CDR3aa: CASRKTGEDTEAFF
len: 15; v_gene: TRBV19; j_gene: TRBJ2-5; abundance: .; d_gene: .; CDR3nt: TGTGCCAGTAGTATAAGGAACCAGGCCCAAGAGACCCAGTACTTC; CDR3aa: CASSIRNQAQETQYF
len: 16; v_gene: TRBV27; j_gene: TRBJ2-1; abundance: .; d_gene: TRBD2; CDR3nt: TGTGCCAGCAGTTTATATTGGACTAGCGGGGTGATTGAGCAGTTCTTC; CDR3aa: CASSLYWTSGVIEQFF
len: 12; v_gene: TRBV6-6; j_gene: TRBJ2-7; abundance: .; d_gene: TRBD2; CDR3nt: TGTGCCAGCAGTCTAGCGGGATACGAGCAGTACTTC; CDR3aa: CASSLAGYEQYF
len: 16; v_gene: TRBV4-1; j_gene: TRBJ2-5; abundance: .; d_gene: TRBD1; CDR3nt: TGCGCCAGCAGCCACCCTGGGACAGGGGGCTCGGAGACCCAGTACTTC; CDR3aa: CASSHPGTGGSETQYF
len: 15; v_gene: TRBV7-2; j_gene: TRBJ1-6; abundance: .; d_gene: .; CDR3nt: TGTGCCAGCAGCCGAACAGGGCTGTCATCTTCACCCCTCCACTTT; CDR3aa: CASSRTGLSSSPLHF
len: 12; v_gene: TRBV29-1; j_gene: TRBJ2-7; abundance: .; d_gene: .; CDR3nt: TGCAGCGTTTCCAAACATGGCCGCGAGCAGTACTTC; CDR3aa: CSVSKHGREQYF
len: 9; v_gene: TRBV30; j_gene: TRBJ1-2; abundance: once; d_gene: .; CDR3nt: TGCGCTTTGGGGCCTGGCTACACCTTC; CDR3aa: CALGPGYTF
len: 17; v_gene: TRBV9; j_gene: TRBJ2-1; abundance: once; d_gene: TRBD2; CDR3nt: TGTGCCAGCAGCACCCAATTAGACAGGACTAGCGGCAATGAGCAGTTCTTC; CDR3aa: CASSTQLDRTSGNEQFF